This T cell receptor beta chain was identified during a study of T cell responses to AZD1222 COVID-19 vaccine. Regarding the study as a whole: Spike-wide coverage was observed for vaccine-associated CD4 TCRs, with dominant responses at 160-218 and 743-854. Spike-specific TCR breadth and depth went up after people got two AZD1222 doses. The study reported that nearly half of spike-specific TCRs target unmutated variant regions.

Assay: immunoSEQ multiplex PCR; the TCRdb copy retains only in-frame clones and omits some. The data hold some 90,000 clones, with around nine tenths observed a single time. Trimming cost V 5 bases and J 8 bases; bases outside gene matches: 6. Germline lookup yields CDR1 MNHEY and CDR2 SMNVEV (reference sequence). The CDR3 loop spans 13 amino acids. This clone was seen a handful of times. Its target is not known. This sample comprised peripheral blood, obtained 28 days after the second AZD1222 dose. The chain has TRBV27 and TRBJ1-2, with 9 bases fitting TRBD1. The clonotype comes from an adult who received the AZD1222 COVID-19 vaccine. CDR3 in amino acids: CASSQGQGSGYTF. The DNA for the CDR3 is TGTGCCAGCAGTCAAGGACAGGGGAGCGGCTACACCTTC.